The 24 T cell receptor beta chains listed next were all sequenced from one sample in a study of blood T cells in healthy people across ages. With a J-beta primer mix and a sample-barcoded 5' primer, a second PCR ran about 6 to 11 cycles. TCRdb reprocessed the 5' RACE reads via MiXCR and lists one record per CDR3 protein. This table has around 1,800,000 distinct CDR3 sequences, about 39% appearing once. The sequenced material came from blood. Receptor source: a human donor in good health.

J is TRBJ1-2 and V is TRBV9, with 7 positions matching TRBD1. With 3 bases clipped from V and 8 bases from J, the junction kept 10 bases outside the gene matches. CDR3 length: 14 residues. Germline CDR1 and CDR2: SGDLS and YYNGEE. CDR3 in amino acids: CASSAGGQQEGYTF. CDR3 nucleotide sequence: TGTGCCAGCAGCGCCGGGGGACAGCAGGAGGGCTACACCTTC.

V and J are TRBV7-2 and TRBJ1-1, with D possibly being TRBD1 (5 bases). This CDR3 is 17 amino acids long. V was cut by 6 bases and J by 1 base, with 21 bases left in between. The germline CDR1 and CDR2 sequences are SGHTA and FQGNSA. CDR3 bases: TGTGCCAGCAGGCTCCAGGGTTGGGGCCGTGGGAACACTGAAGCTTTCTTT. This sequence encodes CASRLQGWGRGNTEAFF.

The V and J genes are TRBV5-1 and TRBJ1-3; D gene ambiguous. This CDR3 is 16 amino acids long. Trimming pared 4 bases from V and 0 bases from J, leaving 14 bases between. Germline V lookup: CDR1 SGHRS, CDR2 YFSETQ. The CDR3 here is CASSPRTDYSGNTIYF. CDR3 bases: TGCGCCAGCAGCCCTCGGACGGACTACTCTGGAAACACCATATATTTT.

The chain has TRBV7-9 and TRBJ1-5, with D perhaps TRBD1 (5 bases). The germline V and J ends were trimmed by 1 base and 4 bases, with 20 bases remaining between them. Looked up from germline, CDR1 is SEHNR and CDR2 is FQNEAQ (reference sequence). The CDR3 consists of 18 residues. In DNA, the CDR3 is TGTGCCAGCAGCTTAGGAGGGGCTCGAGGGATCTGGAATCAGCCCCAGCATTTT. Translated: CASSLGGARGIWNQPQHF.

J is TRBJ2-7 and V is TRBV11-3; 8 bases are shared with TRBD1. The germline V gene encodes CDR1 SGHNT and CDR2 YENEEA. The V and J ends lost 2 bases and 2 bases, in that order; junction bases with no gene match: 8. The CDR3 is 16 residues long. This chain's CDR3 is CASSLTQGAITYEQYF. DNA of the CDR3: TGTGCCAGCAGCTTAACCCAGGGGGCGATAACCTACGAGCAGTACTTC.

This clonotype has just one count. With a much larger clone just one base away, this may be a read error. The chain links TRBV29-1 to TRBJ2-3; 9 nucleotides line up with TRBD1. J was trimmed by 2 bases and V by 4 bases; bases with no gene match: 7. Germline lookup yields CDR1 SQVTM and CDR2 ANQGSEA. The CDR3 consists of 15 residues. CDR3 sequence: CSVVRQGGDTDTQYF. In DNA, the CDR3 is TGCAGCGTTGTCCGACAGGGGGGAGACACAGATACGCAGTATTTT.

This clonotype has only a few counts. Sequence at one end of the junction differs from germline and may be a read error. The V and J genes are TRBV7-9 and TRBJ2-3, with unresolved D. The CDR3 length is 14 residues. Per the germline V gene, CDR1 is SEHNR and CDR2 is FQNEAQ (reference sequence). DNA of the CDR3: TGTGCCAGCCGAAAAGGATCAAGCACTGATACGCAGTATTTT. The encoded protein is CASRKGSSTDTQYF.

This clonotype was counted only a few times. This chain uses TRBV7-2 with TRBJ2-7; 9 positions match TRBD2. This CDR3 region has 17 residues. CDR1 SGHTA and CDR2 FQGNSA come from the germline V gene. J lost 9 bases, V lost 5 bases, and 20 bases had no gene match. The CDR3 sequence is CASSLVGGGAIEGWQYF. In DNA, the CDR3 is TGTGCCAGCAGCCTCGTGGGCGGGGGGGCTATAGAAGGGTGGCAGTACTTC.

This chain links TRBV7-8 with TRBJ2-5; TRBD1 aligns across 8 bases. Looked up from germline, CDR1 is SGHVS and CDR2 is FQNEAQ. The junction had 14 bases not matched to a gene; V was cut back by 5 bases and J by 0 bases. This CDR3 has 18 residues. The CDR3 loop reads CASSANTRGPSYQETQYF. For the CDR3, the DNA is TGTGCCAGCAGCGCAAACACCAGGGGGCCCTCGTACCAAGAGACCCAGTACTTC.

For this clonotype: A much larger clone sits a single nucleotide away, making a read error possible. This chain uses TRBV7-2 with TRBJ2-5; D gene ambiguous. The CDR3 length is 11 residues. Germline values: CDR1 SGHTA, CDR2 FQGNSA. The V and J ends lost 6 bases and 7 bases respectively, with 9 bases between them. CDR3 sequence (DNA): TGTGCCAGCAGGTTCTGGGGGACCCAGTACTTC. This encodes CASRFWGTQYF.

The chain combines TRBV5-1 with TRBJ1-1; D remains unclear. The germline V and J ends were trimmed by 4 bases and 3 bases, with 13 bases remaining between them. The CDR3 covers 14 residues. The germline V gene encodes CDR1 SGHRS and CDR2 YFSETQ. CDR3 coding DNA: TGCGCCAGCAGCCCCTCAGACGGATACACTGAAGCTTTCTTT. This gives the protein CASSPSDGYTEAFF. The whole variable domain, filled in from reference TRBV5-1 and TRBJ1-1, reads KAGVTQTPRYLIKTRGQQVTLSCSPISGHRSVSWYQQTPGQGLQFLFEYFSETQRNKGNFPGRFSGRQFSNSRSEMNVSTLELGDSALYLCASSPSDGYTEAFFGQGTRLTVV.

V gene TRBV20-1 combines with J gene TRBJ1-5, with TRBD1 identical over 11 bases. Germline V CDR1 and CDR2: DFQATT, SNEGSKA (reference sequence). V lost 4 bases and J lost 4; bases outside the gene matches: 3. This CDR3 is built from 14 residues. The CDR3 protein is CSAKRDRGNQPQHF. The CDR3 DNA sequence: TGCAGTGCTAAACGGGACAGGGGGAATCAGCCCCAGCATTTT.

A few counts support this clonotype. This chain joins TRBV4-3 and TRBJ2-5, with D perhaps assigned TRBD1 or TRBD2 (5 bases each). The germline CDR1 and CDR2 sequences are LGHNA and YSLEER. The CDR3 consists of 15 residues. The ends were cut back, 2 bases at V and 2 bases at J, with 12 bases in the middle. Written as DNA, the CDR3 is TGCGCCAGCAGCCAATACCGGGACGCTCAAGAGACCCAGTACTTC. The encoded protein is CASSQYRDAQETQYF.

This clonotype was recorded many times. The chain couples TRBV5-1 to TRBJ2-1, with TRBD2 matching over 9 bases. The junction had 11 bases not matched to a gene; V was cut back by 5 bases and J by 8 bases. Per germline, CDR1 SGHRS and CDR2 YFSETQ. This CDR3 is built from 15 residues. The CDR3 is CASRSPSGVLDEQFF. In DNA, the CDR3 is TGCGCCAGCAGAAGTCCTAGCGGGGTATTAGATGAGCAGTTCTTC.

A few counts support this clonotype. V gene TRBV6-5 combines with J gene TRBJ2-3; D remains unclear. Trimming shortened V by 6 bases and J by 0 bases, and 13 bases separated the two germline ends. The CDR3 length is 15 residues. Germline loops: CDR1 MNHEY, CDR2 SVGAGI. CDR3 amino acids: CASSLQKGSTDTQYF. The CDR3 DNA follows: TGTGCCAGCAGCCTTCAGAAGGGAAGCACAGATACGCAGTATTTT.

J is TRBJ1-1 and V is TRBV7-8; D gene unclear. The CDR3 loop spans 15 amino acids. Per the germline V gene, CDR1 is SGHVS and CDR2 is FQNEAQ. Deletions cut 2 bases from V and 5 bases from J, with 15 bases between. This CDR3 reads CASSLRSQTGTEAFF. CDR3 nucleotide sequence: TGTGCCAGCAGCTTAAGGTCCCAAACGGGGACTGAAGCTTTCTTT.

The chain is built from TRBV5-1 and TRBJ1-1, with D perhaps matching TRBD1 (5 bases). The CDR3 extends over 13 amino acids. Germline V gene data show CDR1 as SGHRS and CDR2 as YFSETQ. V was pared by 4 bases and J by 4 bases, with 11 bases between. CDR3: CASSMRGSTEAFF. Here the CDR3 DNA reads TGCGCCAGCAGCATGCGGGGGAGCACTGAAGCTTTCTTT. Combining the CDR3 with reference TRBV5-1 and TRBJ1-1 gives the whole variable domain KAGVTQTPRYLIKTRGQQVTLSCSPISGHRSVSWYQQTPGQGLQFLFEYFSETQRNKGNFPGRFSGRQFSNSRSEMNVSTLELGDSALYLCASSMRGSTEAFFGQGTRLTVV.

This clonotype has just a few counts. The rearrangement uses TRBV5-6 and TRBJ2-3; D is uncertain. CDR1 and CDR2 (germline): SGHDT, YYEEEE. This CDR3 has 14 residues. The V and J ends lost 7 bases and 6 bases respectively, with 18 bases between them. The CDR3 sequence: CASHLIGHTDTQYF. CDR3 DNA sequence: TGTGCCAGCCACTTAATAGGGCACACGGATACGCAGTATTTT.

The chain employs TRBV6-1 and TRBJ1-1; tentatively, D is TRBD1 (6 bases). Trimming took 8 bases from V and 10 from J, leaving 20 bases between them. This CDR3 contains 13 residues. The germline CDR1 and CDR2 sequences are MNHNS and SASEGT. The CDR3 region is CASHFYRVDGAFF. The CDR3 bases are TGTGCCAGCCACTTCTACAGGGTTGACGGAGCTTTCTTT.

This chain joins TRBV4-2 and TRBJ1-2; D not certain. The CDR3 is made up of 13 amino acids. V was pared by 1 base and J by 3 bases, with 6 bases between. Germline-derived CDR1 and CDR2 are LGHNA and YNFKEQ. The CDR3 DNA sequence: TGTGCCAGCAGCCAAGCCATCCACTATGGCTACACCTTC. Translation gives CASSQAIHYGYTF.

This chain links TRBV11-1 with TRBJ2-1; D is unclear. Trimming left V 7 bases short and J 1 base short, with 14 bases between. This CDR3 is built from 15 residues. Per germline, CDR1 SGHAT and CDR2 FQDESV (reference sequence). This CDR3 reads CASNHLAGSYNEQFF. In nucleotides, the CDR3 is TGTGCCAGCAATCACCTTGCTGGGTCCTACAATGAGCAGTTCTTC.

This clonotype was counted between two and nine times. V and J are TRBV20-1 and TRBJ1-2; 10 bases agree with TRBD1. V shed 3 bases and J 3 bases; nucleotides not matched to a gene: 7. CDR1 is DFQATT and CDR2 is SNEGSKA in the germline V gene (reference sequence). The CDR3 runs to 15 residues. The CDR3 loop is CSASPWTGGYYGYTF. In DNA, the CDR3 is TGCAGTGCTAGTCCCTGGACAGGGGGATACTATGGCTACACCTTC.

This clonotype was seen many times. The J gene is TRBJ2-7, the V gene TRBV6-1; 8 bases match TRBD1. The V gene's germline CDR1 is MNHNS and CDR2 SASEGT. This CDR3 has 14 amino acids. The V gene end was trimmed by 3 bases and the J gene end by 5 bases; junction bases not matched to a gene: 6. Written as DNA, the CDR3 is TGTGCCAGCAGTGACCCCGGACAGGGCGACGAGCAGTACTTC. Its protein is CASSDPGQGDEQYF.

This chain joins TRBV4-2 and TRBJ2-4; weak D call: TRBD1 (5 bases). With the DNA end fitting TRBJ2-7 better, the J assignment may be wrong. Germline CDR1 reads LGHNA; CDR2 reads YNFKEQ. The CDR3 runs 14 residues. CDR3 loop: CASSQESRACEQYF. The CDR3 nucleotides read TGTGCCAGCAGCCAAGAGTCCAGGGCGTGCGAGCAGTACTTC.